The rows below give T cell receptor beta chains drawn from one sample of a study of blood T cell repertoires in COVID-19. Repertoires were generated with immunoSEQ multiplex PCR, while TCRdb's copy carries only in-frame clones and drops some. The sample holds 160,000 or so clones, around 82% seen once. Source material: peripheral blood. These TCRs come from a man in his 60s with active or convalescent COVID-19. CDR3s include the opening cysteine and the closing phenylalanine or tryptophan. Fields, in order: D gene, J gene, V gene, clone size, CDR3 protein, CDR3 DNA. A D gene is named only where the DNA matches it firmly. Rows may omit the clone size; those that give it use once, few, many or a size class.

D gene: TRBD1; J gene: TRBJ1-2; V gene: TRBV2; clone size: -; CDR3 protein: CASRSGTGVHGYTF; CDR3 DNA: TGTGCCAGCAGATCCGGGACAGGGGTGCATGGCTACACCTTC
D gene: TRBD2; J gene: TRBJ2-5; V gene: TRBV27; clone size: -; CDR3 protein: CASSGLAGPQETQYF; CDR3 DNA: TGTGCCAGCAGCGGTCTAGCGGGTCCTCAAGAGACCCAGTACTTC
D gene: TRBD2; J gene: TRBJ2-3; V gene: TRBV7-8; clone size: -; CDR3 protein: CASSLGGLALDTQYF; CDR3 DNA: TGTGCCAGCAGCTTAGGGGGACTAGCATTAGATACGCAGTATTTT
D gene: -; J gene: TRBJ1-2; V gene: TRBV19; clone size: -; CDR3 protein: CAGSSNYGYTF; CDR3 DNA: TGTGCCGGCAGTTCTAACTATGGCTACACCTTC
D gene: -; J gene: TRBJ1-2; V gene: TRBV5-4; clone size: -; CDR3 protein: CASSWGTGIGYTF; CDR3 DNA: TGTGCCAGCAGCTGGGGTACAGGGATCGGCTACACCTTC
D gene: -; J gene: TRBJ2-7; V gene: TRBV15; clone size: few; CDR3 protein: CATSRDLEGTREQYF; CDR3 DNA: TGTGCCACCAGCAGAGATTTAGAGGGAACTCGCGAGCAGTACTTC
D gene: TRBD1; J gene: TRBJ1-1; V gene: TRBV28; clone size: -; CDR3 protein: CASMDRVVTEAFF; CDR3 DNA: TGTGCCAGCATGGACAGGGTGGTTACTGAAGCTTTCTTT
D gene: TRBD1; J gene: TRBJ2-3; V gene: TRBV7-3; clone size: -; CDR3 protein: CASSLGQGRTDTQYF; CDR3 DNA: TGTGCCAGCAGCTTAGGACAGGGGAGGACAGATACGCAGTATTTT
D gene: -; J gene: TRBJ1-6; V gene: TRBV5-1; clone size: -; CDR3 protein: CASSFTGTAIYNSPLHF; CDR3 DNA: TGCGCCAGCAGCTTCACAGGGACGGCTATCTATAATTCACCCCTCCACTTT
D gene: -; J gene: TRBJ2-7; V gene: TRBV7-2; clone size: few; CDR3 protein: CASSLTGLFSYEQYF; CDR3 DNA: TGTGCCAGCAGCTTGACAGGCCTTTTCTCCTACGAGCAGTACTTC
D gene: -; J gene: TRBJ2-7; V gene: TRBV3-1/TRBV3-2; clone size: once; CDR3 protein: CASSQGLVAYEQYF; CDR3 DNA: TGTGCCAGCAGCCAAGGACTAGTCGCCTACGAGCAGTACTTC
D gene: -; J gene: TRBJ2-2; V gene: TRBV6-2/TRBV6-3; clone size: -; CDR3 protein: CASSYSYGATGELFF; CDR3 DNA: TGTGCCAGCAGTTACTCCTATGGGGCCACCGGGGAGCTGTTTTTT
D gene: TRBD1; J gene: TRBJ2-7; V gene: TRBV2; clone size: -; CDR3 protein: CASNRDRAYEQYF; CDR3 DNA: TGTGCCAGCAACCGGGACAGGGCCTACGAGCAGTACTTC
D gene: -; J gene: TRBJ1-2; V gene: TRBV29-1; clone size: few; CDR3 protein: CSVDKGRYGYTF; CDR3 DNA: TGCAGCGTTGATAAGGGGCGCTATGGCTACACCTTC
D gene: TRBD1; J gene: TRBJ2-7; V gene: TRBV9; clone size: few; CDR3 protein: CASSGDRGYEQYF; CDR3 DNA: TGTGCCAGCAGCGGGGACAGGGGCTACGAGCAGTACTTC
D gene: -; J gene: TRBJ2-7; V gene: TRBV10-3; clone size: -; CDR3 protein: CAIRKDKATYEQYF; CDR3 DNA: TGTGCCATCAGAAAGGACAAAGCGACCTACGAGCAGTACTTC
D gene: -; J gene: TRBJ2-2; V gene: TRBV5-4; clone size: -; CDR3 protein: CASKTSGLASGELFF; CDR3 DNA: TGTGCCAGTAAGACATCCGGTCTAGCAAGTGGGGAGCTGTTTTTT
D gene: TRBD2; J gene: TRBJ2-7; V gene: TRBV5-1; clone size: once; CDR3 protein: CASSFTFRLAGGLVYEQYF; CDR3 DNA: TGCGCCAGCAGCTTTACGTTTCGGCTAGCGGGAGGGCTAGTGTACGAGCAGTACTTC
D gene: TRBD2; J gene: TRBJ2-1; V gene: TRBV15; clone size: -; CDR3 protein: CATSRASGGYNEQFF; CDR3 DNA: TGTGCCACCAGCAGAGCTAGCGGGGGGTACAATGAGCAGTTCTTC
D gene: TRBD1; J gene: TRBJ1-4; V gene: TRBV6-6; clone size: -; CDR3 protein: CASSYGQGMSNEKLFF; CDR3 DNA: TGTGCCAGCAGTTACGGACAGGGAATGAGTAATGAAAAACTGTTTTTT
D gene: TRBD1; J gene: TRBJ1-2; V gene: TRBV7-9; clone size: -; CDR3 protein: CASSYMDRSYGYTF; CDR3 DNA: TGTGCCAGCAGCTACATGGACAGGTCCTATGGCTACACCTTC
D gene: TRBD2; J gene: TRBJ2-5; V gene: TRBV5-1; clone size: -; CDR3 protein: CASSLFGGGVLETQYF; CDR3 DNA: TGCGCCAGCAGCTTGTTTGGCGGGGGGGTTCTGGAGACCCAGTACTTC
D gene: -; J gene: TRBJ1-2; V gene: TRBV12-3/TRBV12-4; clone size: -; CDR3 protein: CASSNSGRGYTF; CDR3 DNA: TGTGCCAGCAGCAACTCTGGGCGAGGCTACACCTTC